This paragraph covers one TCR beta chain sequence. Distinct nucleotide sequences in the sample also encode this CDR3. This CDR3 has 12 amino acids. CDR1 and CDR2 (germline): MNHEY, SVGAGI. Trimming took off 0 bases at V and 8 bases at J, with 7 bases between the two ends. The data derive from a study of neoadjuvant anti-PD-1 for oral cavity cancer. These oral cavity squamous cell carcinomas were HPV-negative and locally advanced. Method: immunoSEQ multiplex PCR; TCRdb's copy keeps in-frame clones and lacks some. The table lists 70,000 to 95,000 clones, 84% of them singletons. The starting material was PBMCs, obtained before nivolumab (anti-PD-1) treatment. V is TRBV6-5 and J is TRBJ1-1; D unresolved. The source is a person aged 40 to 85 with oral cavity squamous cell carcinoma. CDR3 region: CASSYSDGEAFF. The CDR3 DNA reads as TGTGCCAGCAGTTACTCGGACGGAGAAGCTTTCTTT.